The rows below give T cell receptor beta chains drawn from one sample of a study of regulatory T cells in long-lasting Graves disease. MiXCR was run by TCRdb on the multiplex PCR reads, yielding one entry per CDR3 protein. This table holds about 440,000 distinct CDR3 sequences, 14% to 15% found once. The same sample was also used in a study of T cells in Graves' hyperthyroidism and ophthalmopathy.

The material sequenced was peripheral blood mononuclear cells (PBMCs), taken at new diagnosis, from a patient treated with antithyroid drugs. The receptors come from a woman in her 30s with Graves disease. Both conserved end residues are part of each CDR3. The D gene is left open where the match is weak.

d_gene	v_gene	len	CDR3aa
NA	TRBV27	13	CASPGSGVDEQFF
NA	TRBV6-2/TRBV6-3	13	CASSYKVDGEQYF
TRBD2	TRBV20-1	14	CSASGRFSTDTQYF
NA	TRBV2	19	CASRLYRSQSSSGANVLTF
NA	TRBV6-2/TRBV6-3	14	CASIFAGSPDEQYF
NA	TRBV5-5	18	CASSFQISGGDVGETQYF
NA	TRBV5-1	14	CASSSSNGGNTIYF
NA	TRBV24-1	17	CATSDRRPPLTYNEQFF
NA	TRBV18	11	CASATVAEAFF
TRBD1	TRBV6-2/TRBV6-3	15	CASSEGTDNTGELFF
NA	TRBV30	15	CAWSVTGGTNEKLFF
NA	TRBV30	16	CAWSVLVGVSSYEQYF
NA	TRBV11-2	16	CASSPLAGSLNQPQHF
NA	TRBV27	14	CASRDATESYGYTF
TRBD2	TRBV20-1	17	CSARRPLTSGTHNEQFF
TRBD2	TRBV7-2	15	CASSLGGLGFLEQYF
TRBD1	TRBV6-1	16	CASSELPGQGNGELFF
NA	TRBV5-4	14	CASSLGGRDLEAFF
TRBD1	TRBV19	17	CASSPGTGAAGANVLTF
NA	TRBV3-1	14	CASSQARGDYGYTF
TRBD2	TRBV27	18	CASMFRTSGSTSTDTQYF
NA	TRBV24-1	16	CATSDTPQAATDTQYF